These T cell receptor beta chains were read from a single sample in a study of OX40 agonist ivuxolimab in advanced cancers. TCRdb's table, derived via immunoSEQ multiplex PCR, lists solely in-frame clones and lacks some. This sample has about 80,000 clones, with 80% to 90% found just once. The source material was CD4+ or CD8+ T cells sorted from blood, sampled in a trial of the OX40 agonist ivuxolimab. The receptors originated from an adult with an advanced solid tumor such as melanoma, head and neck, liver or kidney cancer. CDR3s include the opening cysteine and the closing phenylalanine or tryptophan. The D gene is left open where the match is weak. Not every row has a clone size; where given, it reads once, few, many or a size class.

V: TRBV10-3
size: -
D: -
J: TRBJ2-5
CDR3: CAIGGTDQETQYF
DNA: TGTGCCATCGGGGGGACGGACCAAGAGACCCAGTACTTC

V: TRBV9
size: few
D: -
J: TRBJ2-3
CDR3: CASSERGHLGDTQYF
DNA: TGTGCCAGCAGCGAGAGGGGACATTTAGGAGATACGCAGTATTTT

V: TRBV27
size: -
D: TRBD1
J: TRBJ1-1
CDR3: CASRRGRNTEAFF
DNA: TGTGCCAGCAGGAGGGGGCGAAACACTGAAGCTTTCTTT

V: TRBV18
size: -
D: TRBD1
J: TRBJ1-6
CDR3: CASSLGQLDNSPLHF
DNA: TGTGCCAGCTCACTGGGACAGTTGGATAATTCACCCCTCCACTTT

V: TRBV10-3
size: -
D: -
J: TRBJ2-2
CDR3: CAISESRENTGELFF
DNA: TGTGCCATCAGTGAGTCGAGAGAGAACACCGGGGAGCTGTTTTTT

V: TRBV19
size: -
D: TRBD1
J: TRBJ1-5
CDR3: CASRDRVSGQPQHF
DNA: TGTGCCAGTAGGGACAGGGTTTCGGGGCAGCCCCAGCATTTT

V: TRBV11-2
size: -
D: -
J: TRBJ2-6
CDR3: CASDRVGLGANVLTF
DNA: TGTGCCAGTGACCGGGTCGGGTTGGGGGCCAACGTCCTGACTTTC

V: TRBV19
size: -
D: -
J: TRBJ2-1
CDR3: CASTWLAVIISNEQFF
DNA: TGTGCCAGTACGTGGCTAGCCGTAATAATTTCAAATGAGCAGTTCTTC

V: TRBV6-4
size: few
D: -
J: TRBJ1-1
CDR3: CASSQGWNTEAFF
DNA: TGTGCCAGCAGCCAAGGATGGAACACTGAAGCTTTCTTT

V: TRBV7-8
size: -
D: -
J: TRBJ1-4
CDR3: CASSPQGSEKLFF
DNA: TGTGCCAGCAGCCCCCAGGGGAGTGAAAAACTGTTTTTT

V: TRBV7-9
size: -
D: TRBD1
J: TRBJ2-3
CDR3: CASSLGDSWGQNTDTQYF
DNA: TGTGCCAGCAGCTTAGGGGACAGCTGGGGACAAAACACAGATACGCAGTATTTT

V: TRBV30
size: -
D: -
J: TRBJ1-2
CDR3: CAWSSGAYGYTF
DNA: TGTGCCTGGAGTTCAGGGGCCTATGGCTACACCTTC

V: TRBV5-1
size: -
D: TRBD1
J: TRBJ1-1
CDR3: CASGSGTAMNTEAFF
DNA: TGCGCCAGCGGGTCCGGGACAGCCATGAACACTGAAGCTTTCTTT

V: TRBV23-1
size: -
D: TRBD2
J: TRBJ2-3
CDR3: CASSQAAGEWNTQYF
DNA: TGCGCCAGCAGTCAAGCGGCGGGAGAGTGGAATACGCAGTATTTT

V: TRBV6-5
size: -
D: -
J: TRBJ1-2
CDR3: CASSYSGSYGYTF
DNA: TGTGCCAGCAGTTACTCAGGGTCCTATGGCTACACCTTC

V: TRBV6-5
size: -
D: TRBD1
J: TRBJ1-4
CDR3: CASSKEQGRNEKLFF
DNA: TGTGCCAGCAGTAAAGAACAGGGGAGAAATGAAAAACTGTTTTTT

V: TRBV5-5
size: -
D: -
J: TRBJ1-5
CDR3: CASTAGPDQPQHF
DNA: TGTGCCAGCACCGCGGGACCTGATCAGCCCCAGCATTTT

V: TRBV19
size: few
D: TRBD1
J: TRBJ1-2
CDR3: CASSQTGTVYGYTF
DNA: TGTGCCAGTAGCCAGACCGGGACAGTCTATGGCTACACCTTC

V: TRBV6-5
size: -
D: -
J: TRBJ1-4
CDR3: CASTFNGSGEKLFF
DNA: TGTGCCAGCACCTTTAATGGGTCAGGTGAAAAACTGTTTTTT

V: TRBV6-1
size: -
D: -
J: TRBJ1-2
CDR3: CASKPDKNYGYTF
DNA: TGTGCCAGCAAACCGGACAAGAACTATGGCTACACCTTC

V: TRBV7-6
size: once
D: TRBD2
J: TRBJ2-7
CDR3: CASSGGTSVEGEQYF
DNA: TGTGCCAGCAGTGGGGGGACTAGCGTTGAGGGCGAGCAGTACTTC

V: TRBV2
size: few
D: -
J: TRBJ2-5
CDR3: CASSERREETQYF
DNA: TGTGCCAGCAGTGAGAGACGGGAAGAGACCCAGTACTTC

V: TRBV5-4
size: once
D: -
J: TRBJ2-3
CDR3: CAGGAQGRDTQYF
DNA: TGTGCCGGTGGCGCCCAGGGCCGAGATACGCAGTATTTT

V: TRBV25-1
size: -
D: TRBD1
J: TRBJ1-5
CDR3: CASRKKGQDSGSNQPQHF
DNA: TGTGCCAGCAGGAAAAAGGGACAGGATAGCGGTAGCAATCAGCCCCAGCATTTT

V: TRBV27
size: -
D: -
J: TRBJ2-2
CDR3: CASSNPPGSANTGELFF
DNA: TGTGCCAGCAGCAACCCCCCCGGGAGCGCGAACACCGGGGAGCTGTTTTTT

V: TRBV2
size: -
D: -
J: TRBJ1-2
CDR3: CASSGSRGWNYGYTF
DNA: TGTGCCAGCAGTGGTTCCAGGGGCTGGAACTATGGCTACACCTTC

V: TRBV5-5
size: -
D: -
J: TRBJ1-5
CDR3: CASSLLLGAGGQPQHF
DNA: TGTGCCAGCAGCCTTCTTTTGGGGGCCGGGGGGCAGCCCCAGCATTTT

V: TRBV5-1
size: -
D: -
J: TRBJ2-7
CDR3: CASSSRPGSQYEQYF
DNA: TGCGCCAGCAGCTCGCGACCCGGGAGTCAGTACGAGCAGTACTTC

V: TRBV6-5
size: -
D: -
J: TRBJ1-1
CDR3: CASSYSSRGTEAFF
DNA: TGTGCCAGCAGTTACTCGAGCCGGGGCACTGAAGCTTTCTTT

V: TRBV9
size: once
D: -
J: TRBJ2-1
CDR3: CASSGGRLRSYNEQFF
DNA: TGTGCCAGCAGCGGAGGACGTTTGAGGTCCTACAATGAGCAGTTCTTC

V: TRBV25-1
size: -
D: TRBD2
J: TRBJ2-3
CDR3: CASSLPLSGSVDTQYF
DNA: TGTGCCAGCAGTCTGCCTCTTAGCGGGAGCGTAGATACGCAGTATTTT

V: TRBV11-2
size: -
D: -
J: TRBJ2-5
CDR3: CASSLVPGQETQYF
DNA: TGTGCCAGCAGCTTAGTTCCAGGGCAAGAGACCCAGTACTTC

V: TRBV7-8
size: -
D: -
J: TRBJ2-3
CDR3: CAARRGEGRDTQYF
DNA: TGTGCCGCAAGGAGGGGAGAGGGGAGAGATACGCAGTATTTT

V: TRBV11-2
size: -
D: -
J: TRBJ1-3
CDR3: CASRSLAVSGNTIYF
DNA: TGTGCCAGCAGAAGTTTGGCGGTCTCTGGAAACACCATATATTTT

V: TRBV5-8
size: -
D: -
J: TRBJ1-3
CDR3: CASSWDTRSSGNTIYF
DNA: TGTGCCAGCAGCTGGGACACACGGAGCTCTGGAAACACCATATATTTT

V: TRBV4-1
size: -
D: -
J: TRBJ1-2
CDR3: CASSHQDNYGYTF
DNA: TGCGCCAGCAGCCACCAGGACAACTATGGCTACACCTTC

V: TRBV7-2
size: many
D: TRBD1
J: TRBJ1-2
CDR3: CASSSDRGSYGYTF
DNA: TGTGCCAGCAGCTCGGACAGGGGATCTTATGGCTACACCTTC

V: TRBV5-1
size: -
D: TRBD2
J: TRBJ2-3
CDR3: CASSLKGLPTDTQYF
DNA: TGCGCCAGCAGCTTGAAGGGACTACCCACAGATACGCAGTATTTT

V: TRBV2
size: -
D: -
J: TRBJ2-7
CDR3: CASRGGGNYEQYF
DNA: TGTGCCAGCAGGGGGGGCGGTAACTACGAGCAGTACTTC

V: TRBV19
size: -
D: TRBD2
J: TRBJ2-3
CDR3: CASQRGLGTDTQYF
DNA: TGTGCCAGTCAAAGGGGACTAGGCACAGATACGCAGTATTTT

V: TRBV7-2
size: -
D: TRBD2
J: TRBJ2-1
CDR3: CASSYPGGYEQFF
DNA: TGTGCCAGCAGCTATCCCGGGGGGTATGAGCAGTTCTTC

V: TRBV4-2
size: -
D: -
J: TRBJ1-5
CDR3: CASSQENSLQPQHF
DNA: TGTGCCAGCAGCCAAGAGAACAGTTTACAGCCCCAGCATTTT

V: TRBV7-9
size: -
D: TRBD2
J: TRBJ2-2
CDR3: CASSSGLAGSTGELFF
DNA: TGTGCCAGCAGCTCGGGACTAGCGGGCTCCACCGGGGAGCTGTTTTTT

V: TRBV2
size: -
D: -
J: TRBJ2-7
CDR3: CASRAAGLGGEQYF
DNA: TGTGCCAGCAGGGCGGCGGGCCTGGGAGGCGAGCAGTACTTC

V: TRBV19
size: -
D: TRBD1
J: TRBJ1-2
CDR3: CASSMEDRASGYTF
DNA: TGTGCCAGTAGTATGGAGGACAGGGCGTCGGGCTACACCTTC